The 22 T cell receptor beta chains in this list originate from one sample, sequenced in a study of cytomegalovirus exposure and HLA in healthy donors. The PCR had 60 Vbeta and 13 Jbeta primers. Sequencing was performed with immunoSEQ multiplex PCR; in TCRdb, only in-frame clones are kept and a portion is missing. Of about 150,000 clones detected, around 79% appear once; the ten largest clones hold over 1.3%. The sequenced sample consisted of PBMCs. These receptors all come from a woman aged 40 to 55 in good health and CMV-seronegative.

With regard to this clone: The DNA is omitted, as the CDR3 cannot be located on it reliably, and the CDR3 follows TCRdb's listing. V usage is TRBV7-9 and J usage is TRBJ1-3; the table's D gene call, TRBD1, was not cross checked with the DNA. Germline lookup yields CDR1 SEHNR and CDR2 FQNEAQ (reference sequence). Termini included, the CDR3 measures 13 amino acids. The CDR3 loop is CASSFGNGAPTYF.

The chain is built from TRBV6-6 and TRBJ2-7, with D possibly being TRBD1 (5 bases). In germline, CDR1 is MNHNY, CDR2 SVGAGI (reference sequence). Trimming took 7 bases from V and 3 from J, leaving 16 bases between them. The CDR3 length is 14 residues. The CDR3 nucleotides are TGTGCCAGCACCGCCGCGGCAGGGTACTACGAGCAGTACTTC. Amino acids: CASTAAAGYYEQYF.

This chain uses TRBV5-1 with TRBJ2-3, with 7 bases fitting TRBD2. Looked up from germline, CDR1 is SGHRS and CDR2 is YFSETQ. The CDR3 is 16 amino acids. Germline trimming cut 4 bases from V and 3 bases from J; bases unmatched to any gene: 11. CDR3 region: CASSPSTSRSTDTQYF. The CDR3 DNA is TGCGCCAGCAGCCCCTCGACTAGCAGGTCGACAGATACGCAGTATTTT.

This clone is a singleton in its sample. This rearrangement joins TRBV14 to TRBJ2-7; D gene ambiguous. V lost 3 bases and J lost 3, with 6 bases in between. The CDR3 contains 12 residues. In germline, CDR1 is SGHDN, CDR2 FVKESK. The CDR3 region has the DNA TGTGCCAGCAGCCACGTTTACTACGAGCAGTACTTC. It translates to CASSHVYYEQYF.

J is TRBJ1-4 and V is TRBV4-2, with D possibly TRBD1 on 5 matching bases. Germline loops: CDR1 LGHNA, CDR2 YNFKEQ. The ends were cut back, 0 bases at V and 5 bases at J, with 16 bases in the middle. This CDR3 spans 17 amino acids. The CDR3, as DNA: TGTGCCAGCAGCCAAGACGTCGTCGGGGGGGTAAATGAAAAACTGTTTTTT. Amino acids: CASSQDVVGGVNEKLFF.

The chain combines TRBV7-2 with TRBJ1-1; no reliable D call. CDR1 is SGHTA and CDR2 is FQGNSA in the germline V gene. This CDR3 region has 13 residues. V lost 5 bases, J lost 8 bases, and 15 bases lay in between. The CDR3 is CASSRSITEEAFF. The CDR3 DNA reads TGTGCCAGCAGCCGATCGATCACAGAGGAAGCTTTCTTT.

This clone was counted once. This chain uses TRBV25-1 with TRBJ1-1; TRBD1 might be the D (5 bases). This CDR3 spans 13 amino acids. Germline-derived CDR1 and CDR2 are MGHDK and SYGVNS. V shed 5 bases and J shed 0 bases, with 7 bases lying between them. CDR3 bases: TGTGCCAGCAGTTACAGGTTGAACACTGAAGCTTTCTTT. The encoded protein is CASSYRLNTEAFF.

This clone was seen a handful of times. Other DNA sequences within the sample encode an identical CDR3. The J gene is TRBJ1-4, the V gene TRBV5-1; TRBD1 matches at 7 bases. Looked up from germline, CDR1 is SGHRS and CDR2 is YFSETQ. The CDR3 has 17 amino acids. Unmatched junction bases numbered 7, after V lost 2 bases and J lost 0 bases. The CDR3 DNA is TGCGCCAGCAGCTTATGGGGGACAGATGCAACTAATGAAAAACTGTTTTTT. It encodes CASSLWGTDATNEKLFF.

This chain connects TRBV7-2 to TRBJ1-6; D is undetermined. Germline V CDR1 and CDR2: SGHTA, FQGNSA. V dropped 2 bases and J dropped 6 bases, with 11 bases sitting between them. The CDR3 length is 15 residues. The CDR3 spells CASSLRRQVNSPLHF. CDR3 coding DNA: TGTGCCAGCAGCTTAAGGCGCCAGGTTAATTCACCCCTCCACTTT.

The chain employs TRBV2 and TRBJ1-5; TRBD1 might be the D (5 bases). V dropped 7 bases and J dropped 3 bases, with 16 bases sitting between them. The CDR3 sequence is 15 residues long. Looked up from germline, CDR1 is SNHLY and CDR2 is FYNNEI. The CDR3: CASTERAGNNQPQHF. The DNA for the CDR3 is TGTGCCAGCACCGAACGGGCAGGGAACAATCAGCCCCAGCATTTT.

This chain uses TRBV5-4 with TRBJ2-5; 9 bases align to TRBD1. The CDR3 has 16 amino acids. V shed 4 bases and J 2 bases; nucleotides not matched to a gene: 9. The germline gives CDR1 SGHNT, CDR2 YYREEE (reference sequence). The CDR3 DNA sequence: TGTGCCAGCAGCCCGGACAGGGGATTGGGGCAAGAGACCCAGTACTTC. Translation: CASSPDRGLGQETQYF.

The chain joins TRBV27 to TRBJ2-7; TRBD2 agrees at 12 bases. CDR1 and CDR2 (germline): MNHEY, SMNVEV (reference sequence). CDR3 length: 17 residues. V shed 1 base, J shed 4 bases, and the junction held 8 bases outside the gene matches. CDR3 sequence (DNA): TGTGCCAGCAGTTTATACGCACCTAGCGGGGGGGTATACGAGCAGTACTTC. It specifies CASSLYAPSGGVYEQYF.

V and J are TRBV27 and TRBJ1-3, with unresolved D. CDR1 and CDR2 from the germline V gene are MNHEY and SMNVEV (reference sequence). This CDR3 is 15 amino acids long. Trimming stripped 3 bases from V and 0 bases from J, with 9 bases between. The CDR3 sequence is CASSLSGNSGNTIYF. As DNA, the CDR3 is TGTGCCAGCAGTTTGTCAGGAAACTCTGGAAACACCATATATTTT.

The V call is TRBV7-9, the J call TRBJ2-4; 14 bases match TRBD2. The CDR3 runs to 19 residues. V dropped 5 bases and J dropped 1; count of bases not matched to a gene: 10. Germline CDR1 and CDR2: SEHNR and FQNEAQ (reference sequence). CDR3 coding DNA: TGTGCCAGCAGCCCACACCGACTAGCGGGGGGGCGGGCCAAAAACATTCAGTACTTC. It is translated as CASSPHRLAGGRAKNIQYF.

CDR3 amino acids: CASSIVFGTPGNQPQHF. The DNA for the CDR3 is TGTGCCAGTAGTATAGTCTTTGGAACCCCGGGGAATCAGCCCCAGCATTTT. The V gene is TRBV19, the J gene TRBJ1-5, with unresolved D. Germline lookup yields CDR1 LNHDA and CDR2 SQIVND (reference sequence). The ends were cut back, 1 base at V and 4 bases at J, with 17 bases in the middle. The CDR3 loop spans 17 amino acids.

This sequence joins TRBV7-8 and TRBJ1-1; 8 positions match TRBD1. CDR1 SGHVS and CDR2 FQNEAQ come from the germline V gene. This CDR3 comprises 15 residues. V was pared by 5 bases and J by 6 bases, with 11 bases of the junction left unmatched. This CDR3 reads CASSPRQGYLAEAFF. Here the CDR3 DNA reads TGTGCCAGCAGCCCTCGACAGGGGTATTTAGCTGAAGCTTTCTTT.

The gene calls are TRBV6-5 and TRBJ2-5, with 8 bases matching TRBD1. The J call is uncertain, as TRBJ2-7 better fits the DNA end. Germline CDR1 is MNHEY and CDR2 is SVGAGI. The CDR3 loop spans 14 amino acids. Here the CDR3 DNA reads TGTGCCAGTACGAAGGGACAGGCAAACTACGAGCAGTACTTC. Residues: CASTKGQANYEQYF.

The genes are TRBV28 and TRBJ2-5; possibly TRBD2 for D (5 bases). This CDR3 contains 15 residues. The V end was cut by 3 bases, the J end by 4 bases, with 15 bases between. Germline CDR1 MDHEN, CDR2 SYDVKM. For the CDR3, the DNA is TGTGCCAGCAGTTTTTTGTACAGAGGGTCAGAGACCCAGTACTTC. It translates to CASSFLYRGSETQYF.

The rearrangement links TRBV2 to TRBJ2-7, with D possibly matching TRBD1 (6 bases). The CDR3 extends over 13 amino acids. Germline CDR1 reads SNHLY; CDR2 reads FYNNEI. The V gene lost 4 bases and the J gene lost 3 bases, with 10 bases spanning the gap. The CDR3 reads CASSVARGYEQYF. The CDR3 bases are TGTGCCAGCAGTGTAGCCAGGGGCTACGAGCAGTACTTC.

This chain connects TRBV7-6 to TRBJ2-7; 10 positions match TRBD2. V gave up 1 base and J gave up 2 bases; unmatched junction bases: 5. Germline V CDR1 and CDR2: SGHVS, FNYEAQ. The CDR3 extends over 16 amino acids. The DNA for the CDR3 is TGTGCCAGCAGCTTAGTGAGCGGGGGGGCCCCCTACGAGCAGTACTTC. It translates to CASSLVSGGAPYEQYF.

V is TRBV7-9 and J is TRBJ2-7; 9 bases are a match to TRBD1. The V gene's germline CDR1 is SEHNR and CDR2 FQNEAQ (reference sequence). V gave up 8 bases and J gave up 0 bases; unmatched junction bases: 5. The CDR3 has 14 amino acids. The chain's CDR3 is CASESTGGSYEQYF. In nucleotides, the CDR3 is TGTGCCAGCGAATCGACAGGGGGCTCCTACGAGCAGTACTTC.

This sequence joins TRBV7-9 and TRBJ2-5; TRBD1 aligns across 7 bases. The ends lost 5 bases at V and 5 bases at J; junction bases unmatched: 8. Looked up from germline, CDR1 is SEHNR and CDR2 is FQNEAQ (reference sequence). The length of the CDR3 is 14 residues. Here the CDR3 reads CASSQGQVRETQYF. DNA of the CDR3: TGTGCCAGCAGCCAAGGACAGGTCCGGGAGACCCAGTACTTC. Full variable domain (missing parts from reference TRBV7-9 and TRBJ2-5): DTGVSQNPRHKITKRGQNVTFRCDPISEHNRLYWYRQTLGQGPEFLTYFQNEAQLEKSRLLSDRFSAERPKGSFSTLEIQRTEQGDSAMYLCASSQGQVRETQYFGPGTRLLVL.